Following are 7 T cell receptor beta chains from one sample sequenced in a study of vaccination effects on CD4 cells after COVID-19. Which antigens these TCRs recognize remains unknown. Subsequent to roughly 9 days of culture, CD4+ T cells were isolated. Vaccine administered to participants consisted of two doses of either BNT162b2 or mRNA-1273. The data were produced by immunoSEQ multiplex PCR, yet TCRdb's version contains in-frame clones alone and is incomplete. The data contain approximately 9,800 clones, approximately 72% of them singletons. The starting material was CD4+ T cells from PBMCs cultured without peptide, obtained after COVID-19 vaccination. The source is a human donor who received a COVID-19 vaccine.

The chain has TRBV19 and TRBJ2-3; possible D gene TRBD2, 5 bases. The germline V gene has CDR1 LNHDA and CDR2 SQIVND (reference sequence). With 6 bases removed from V and 2 bases from J, the gap between germline ends came to 15 bases. The CDR3 extends over 15 amino acids. The DNA of the CDR3 is TGTGCCAGTAGGCCTCGAGGGCGGATCACAGATACGCAGTATTTT. Amino acids: CASRPRGRITDTQYF.

The chain links TRBV6-5 to TRBJ2-1, with unresolved D. CDR1 is MNHEY, CDR2 SVGAGI, per germline. CDR3 length equals 14 residues. V dropped 6 bases and J dropped 2 bases, with 11 bases sitting between them. CDR3 sequence reads: CASSPLAAYNEQFF. The CDR3 DNA follows: TGTGCCAGCAGCCCCCTGGCGGCCTACAATGAGCAGTTCTTC.

The gene calls are TRBV5-5 and TRBJ2-5; TRBD2 agrees at 7 bases. The CDR3 totals 14 residues. Trimming cost V 4 bases and J 4 bases; bases outside gene matches: 7. CDR1 is SGHKS and CDR2 is YYEKEE in the germline V gene (reference sequence). The CDR3 bases are TGTGCCAGCAGCAGGGGAGGGTCCGGAGAGACCCAGTACTTC. This sequence encodes CASSRGGSGETQYF.

The chain couples TRBV5-1 to TRBJ1-2, with no clear D. V lost 0 bases and J 4 bases, leaving 4 bases between the germline ends. The CDR3 is made up of 12 amino acids. Germline loops: CDR1 SGHRS, CDR2 YFSETQ. The CDR3 coding sequence is TGCGCCAGCAGCTTGGGAACCTATGGCTACACCTTC. Its translation: CASSLGTYGYTF.

This clone has only one observation. V gene TRBV7-9 combines with J gene TRBJ1-2; unclear D gene. The V and J ends lost 2 bases and 5 bases respectively, with 9 bases between them. The germline V gene encodes CDR1 SEHNR and CDR2 FQNEAQ (reference sequence). The CDR3 is 13 residues long. The CDR3 loop is CASSLFTEYGYTF. Here the CDR3 DNA reads TGTGCCAGCAGCTTATTTACGGAATATGGCTACACCTTC.

This clone was observed a few times. The chain carries TRBV5-8 and TRBJ1-6; D is possibly TRBD1 (6 bases). This CDR3 comprises 14 residues. Germline V CDR1 and CDR2: SGHTS, YDEGEE. Between the trimmed V and J ends, which lost 0 bases and 14 bases, there was a span of 15 bases. Written as DNA, the CDR3 is TGTGCCAGCAGCTTGGCCGGGTACAGGGTCACCCTCCACTTT. It codes for CASSLAGYRVTLHF.

The table lists this clone with a few counts. The rearrangement links TRBV12-1 to TRBJ1-2; the D call in the table, TRBD1, was not verified against the DNA. TRBV12-1 is recorded as a pseudogene. This CDR3 spans 18 amino acids. CDR3 DNA: TGTGCCAGCAGCTTTCGCCACGCAGGGGGCGACACTAACTATGGCTACACCTTC. Protein product: CASSFRHAGGDTNYGYTF.